The clone carrying this TCR beta chain has just a few counts. This specimen belongs to a study of T cell repertoires in cytomegalovirus infection. Using its own MiXCR run on the reads, TCRdb lists one record per CDR3 protein. The sample contains approximately 500,000 distinct CDR3 sequences, 15% to 20% of which appear only once. This CDR3 comprises 13 residues. CDR1 SQVTM and CDR2 ANQGSEA come from the germline V gene. J gave up 7 bases and V 8 bases, and 11 bases lay outside the gene matches. The TCR comes from a human donor in good health (CMV status not recorded). Some clones in this sample may be carry-over from other donors' samples. Sequences were obtained from CD8+ T cells from PBMCs. The chain recombines TRBV29-1 with TRBJ2-1; 7 positions match TRBD1. Written as DNA, the CDR3 is TGCAGCCTGAATCCGACAGGGAGTAATGAGCAGTTCTTC. The encoded protein is CSLNPTGSNEQFF.